One and the same sample provided the 3 T cell receptor beta chains below, sequenced in a study of T cell responses to AZD1222 COVID-19 vaccine (dated by TCRdb to about 2021). Receptors were amplified or captured by the immunoSEQ multiplex PCR assay. TCRdb's version of the immuneACCESS table is confined to in-frame rearrangements and falls short of the full clone set. An unresolved V gene accounts for under half of the shortfall where checked; the remainder is of unknown origin. Present in this sample are approximately 200,000 clones, approximately 94% of which were seen just once. Clones ranked in the top ten supply 1.7% of the sample. In light of the paper, this sample's time point label describes: about 28 days (+/-7) after the second vaccine dose. The treatment or condition label on this specimen signifies: meningococcal conjugate vaccine given as trial control. This material consisted of peripheral blood, taken 28 days after the second dose of the MenACWY control vaccine. These receptors were collected from an adult who received the MenACWY meningococcal vaccine as a control.

This clone was observed once. V usage is TRBV4-3 and J usage is TRBJ1-1; a possible D gene is TRBD1 (5 bases). Looked up from germline, CDR1 is LGHNA and CDR2 is YSLEER. CDR3 length equals 12 residues. The ends were cut back, 3 bases at V and 9 bases at J, with 11 bases in the middle. CDR3 sequence reads: CASSQGRAKAFF. CDR3 DNA: TGCGCCAGCAGCCAGGGCAGGGCGAAAGCTTTCTTT.

The rearrangement joins TRBV13 to TRBJ1-1; TRBD1 agrees at 7 bases. Trimming took 0 bases from V and 4 from J; bases not matched to a gene: 5. Germline assignment: CDR1 PRHDT and CDR2 FYEKMQ (reference sequence). This CDR3 is 15 amino acids long. Here the CDR3 reads CASSLGRQGRTEAFF. In nucleotides, the CDR3 is TGTGCCAGCAGCTTAGGTCGACAGGGACGCACTGAAGCTTTCTTT.

A remark on this clone: Other DNA sequences from this sample encode an identical CDR3 as well. The genes are TRBV2 and TRBJ1-1, with D possibly TRBD1 on 5 matching bases. Deletions cut 4 bases from V and 1 base from J, with 7 bases between. Germline V gene lookup returns CDR1 SNHLY and CDR2 FYNNEI. The CDR3 totals 13 residues. CDR3 DNA: TGTGCCAGCAGTGGTCAGGGGAACACTGAAGCTTTCTTT. Translation: CASSGQGNTEAFF.